The sequence of this T cell receptor (beta chain) was determined in a study of Graves' ophthalmopathy and Graves' hyperthyroidism. The CDR3 sequence is 19 residues long. V shed 0 bases and J 5 bases; nucleotides not matched to a gene: 18. CDR1 is MNHEY, CDR2 SVGEGT, per germline. Orbital computed tomography, together with clinical symptoms, serum thyroxine, TRAb and thyroid ultrasound, was used for diagnosis. RNA transcripts were the source from which TCR beta CDR3 regions were amplified. An initial RT-PCR round employing HTBI primers preceded a second-round multiplex PCR. TCRdb independently ran MiXCR on the multiplex PCR reads; one entry per CDR3 protein. This sample has about 480,000 distinct CDR3 sequences, with about 15% found just once. This clonotype showed up many times.

This TCR came from a woman in her thirties with Graves' ophthalmopathy. Sequenced material: blood. The chain has TRBV6-2 or TRBV6-3 and TRBJ1-1; the match to TRBD1 covers 7 bases. DNA of the CDR3: TGTGCCAGCAGTTACTCGAGATGGGTCTCGACAGGGTTGTTAACTGAAGCTTTCTTT. This gives the protein CASSYSRWVSTGLLTEAFF.